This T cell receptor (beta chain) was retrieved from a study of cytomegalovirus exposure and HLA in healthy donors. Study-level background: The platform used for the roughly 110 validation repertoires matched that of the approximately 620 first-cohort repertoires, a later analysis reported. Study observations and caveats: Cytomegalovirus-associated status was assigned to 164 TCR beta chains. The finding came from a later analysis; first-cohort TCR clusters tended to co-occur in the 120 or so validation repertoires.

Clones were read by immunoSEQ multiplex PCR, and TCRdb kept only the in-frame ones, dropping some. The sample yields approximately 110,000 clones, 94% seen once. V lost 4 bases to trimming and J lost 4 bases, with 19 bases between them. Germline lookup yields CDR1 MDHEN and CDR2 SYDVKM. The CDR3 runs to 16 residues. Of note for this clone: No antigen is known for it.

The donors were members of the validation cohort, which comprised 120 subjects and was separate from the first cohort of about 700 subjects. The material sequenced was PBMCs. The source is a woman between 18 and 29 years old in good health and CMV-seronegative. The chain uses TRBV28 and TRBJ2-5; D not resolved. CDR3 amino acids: CASSSTRAAGRETQYF. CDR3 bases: TGTGCCAGCAGTTCCACGCGTGCCGCAGGCCGAGAGACCCAGTACTTC.